This T cell receptor beta chain was captured in a study of T cell responses to AZD1222 COVID-19 vaccine. Study as a whole: Investigators merged groups given second doses at roughly 4 or roughly 12 weeks. Overall study results and limits: Following two doses of AZD1222, Spike-specific TCR breadth and depth rose.

Profiling relied on immunoSEQ multiplex PCR, and the TCRdb table lists in-frame clones only, not all of them. The profile covers 100,000 to 150,000 clones, with around 89% appearing a single time and about 4.7% taken by the ten largest. The CDR3 is 13 amino acids. Deletions cut 6 bases from V and 1 base from J, with 9 bases between. Germline-derived CDR1 and CDR2 are MGHDK and SYGVNS. Only one count was recorded for this clone. Its antigen is not identified. The chain recombines TRBV25-1 with TRBJ2-5; either TRBD1 or TRBD2 may supply D (6 bases each). This sequence originates from an adult in good health. Specimen: peripheral blood, collected on day 0 of AZD1222 vaccination. This CDR3 reads CASRRGAQETQYF. CDR3 sequence (DNA): TGTGCCAGCAGGAGGGGGGCCCAAGAGACCCAGTACTTC. The full variable domain, in which reference TRBV25-1 and TRBJ2-5 provide the parts outside the CDR3, is EADIYQTPRYLVIGTGKKITLECSQTMGHDKMYWYQQDPGMELHLIHYSYGVNSTEKGDLSSESTVSRIRTEHFPLTLESARPSHTSQYLCASRRGAQETQYFGPGTRLLVL.